The TCR beta chain under discussion was sequenced for a study of cytomegalovirus exposure and HLA in healthy donors. Germline CDR1 is SGHTA and CDR2 is FQGTGA. This CDR3 comprises 14 residues. V shed 8 bases and J shed 5 bases, with 15 bases lying between them. Notes on the study in general: A highly shared variant cluster was judged a likely technical artifact. TCR beta sequences numbering 15,000 to 20,000 were associated with HLA alleles at 0.05 false discovery rate in a later analysis. According to a later analysis, most TCR beta chains associated with CMV appeared HLA-restricted.

To note about this clone: Its specificity is not known.

60 Vbeta and 13 Jbeta primers were used in PCR. Here immunoSEQ multiplex PCR was the method, and the copy in TCRdb shows in-frame clones only, minus some. Here the sample spans 150,000 or so clones, roughly 80% being singletons. The source of this sequence is a woman in her late teens or twenties in good health and CMV-seropositive. The rearrangement links TRBV7-3 to TRBJ2-2; D is perhaps TRBD2 (5 bases). Sequenced material: PBMCs. As DNA, the CDR3 is TGTGCCAGCTCCTTTACCGGGGATACCGGGGAGCTGTTTTTT. Protein: CASSFTGDTGELFF.